These 21 T cell receptor beta chains originate from one sample sequenced in a study of CD8+CD57+ T cells in acquired aplastic anemia. Individuals selected for sequencing had exhibited CD8+CD57+ cell expansion on flow cytometry. Researchers used genomic DNA as the template to profile TCR beta VDJ and CDR3. TCRdb fed the reads into MiXCR, producing one record per CDR3 protein. The sample includes about 220,000 distinct CDR3 sequences, more than 45% of them seen just once. The sample taken for sequencing was sorted CD4+, CD8+, or CD8+CD57+ T cells (not recorded which) from PBMCs. Receptors were obtained from a human donor with aplastic anemia.

A note on this clonotype: A much more abundant neighbour one base away suggests this may be a read error. The rearrangement uses TRBV6-6 and TRBJ1-1, with TRBD1 matching over 8 bases. The CDR3 loop spans 14 amino acids. The V gene's germline CDR1 is MNHNY and CDR2 SVGAGI (reference sequence). V lost 8 bases, J lost 3 bases, and 8 bases stayed unmatched. The CDR3 sequence is CASGRQGRYTEAFF. The DNA for the CDR3 is TGTGCCAGCGGTCGACAGGGGAGGTACACTGAAGCTTTCTTT.

The V call is TRBV2, the J call TRBJ1-2; D unclear. V was shortened by 3 bases and J by 12 bases, with 14 bases between the two germline ends. The CDR3 contains 12 residues. Germline CDR1 SNHLY, CDR2 FYNNEI. In nucleotides, the CDR3 is TGTGCCAGCAGTGATCAGCCAGAGAAAAACACCTTC. Translated, it gives CASSDQPEKNTF.

This clonotype appeared many times. The chain carries TRBV24-1 and TRBJ1-6, with 7 bases that match TRBD1. Germline V gene lookup returns CDR1 KGHDR and CDR2 SFDVKD. With 4 bases clipped from V and 7 bases from J, the junction kept 9 bases outside the gene matches. The CDR3 sequence is 16 residues long. CDR3 sequence (DNA): TGTGCCACCAGTGAGCGACAGGGTCCCAGGAATTCACCCCTCCACTTT. Its protein product is CATSERQGPRNSPLHF.

In this sample, this clonotype turned up a few times. The chain links TRBV7-3 to TRBJ2-7; D perhaps matches TRBD1 (7 bases). The CDR3 loop spans 14 amino acids. In germline, CDR1 is SGHTA, CDR2 FQGTGA. Trimming removed 1 base at V and 4 bases at J, with 11 bases between. The CDR3 DNA sequence: TGTGCCAGCAGCTTAAGGCCAGGGGGGTACGAGCAGTACTTC. Amino acids: CASSLRPGGYEQYF.

This clonotype was recorded once. V is TRBV15 and J is TRBJ1-2; 12 bases map to TRBD1. The CDR3 has 16 amino acids. Germline values: CDR1 LNHNV, CDR2 YYDKDF (reference sequence). The trim removed 4 bases at V and 6 bases at J, leaving 9 bases unmatched. Here the CDR3 DNA reads TGTGCCACCAGCAAGAATCCGGGACAGGGGGCTAATGGCTACACCTTC. Translation: CATSKNPGQGANGYTF. The variable domain in full, with the rest retrieved from reference TRBV15 and TRBJ1-2, is DAMVIQNPRYQVTQFGKPVTLSCSQTLNHNVMYWYQQKSSQAPKLLFHYYDKDFNNEADTPDNFQSRRPNTSFCFLDIRSPGLGDTAMYLCATSKNPGQGANGYTFGSGTRLTVV.

The chain recombines TRBV29-1 with TRBJ2-1; D possibly corresponds to TRBD2 (5 bases). Germline V gene sequence: CDR1 SQVTM, CDR2 ANQGSEA. Trimming removed 4 bases at V and 0 bases at J, with 13 bases between. This CDR3 contains 15 residues. Here the CDR3 reads CSVVASLSSYNEQFF. CDR3 nucleotide sequence: TGCAGCGTTGTAGCTAGCCTAAGCTCCTACAATGAGCAGTTCTTC.

This clonotype came up many times. The CDR3 here is CSVGPGQGGNEQFF. The CDR3, as DNA: TGCAGCGTTGGCCCTGGACAGGGGGGCAATGAGCAGTTCTTC. This chain joins TRBV29-1 and TRBJ2-1, with TRBD1 matching 10 bases. Germline-derived CDR1 and CDR2 are SQVTM and ANQGSEA. The CDR3 extends over 14 amino acids. V lost 4 bases and J lost 6; bases outside the gene matches: 6.

This clonotype was picked up a small number of times. The chain uses TRBV7-6 and TRBJ1-2; D gene unclear. The CDR3 covers 13 residues. Per the germline V gene, CDR1 is SGHVS and CDR2 is FNYEAQ. Deletions cut 1 base from V and 5 bases from J, with 8 bases between. CDR3 loop: CASSLGRRYGYTF. CDR3 coding DNA: TGTGCCAGCAGCTTAGGCAGACGGTATGGCTACACCTTC.

At least ten counts were recorded for this clonotype. The V and J genes are TRBV14 and TRBJ2-2; D is possibly TRBD1 or TRBD2 (5 bases each). The CDR3 contains 14 residues. Trimming stripped 0 bases from V and 9 bases from J, with 11 bases between. The germline CDR1 and CDR2 sequences are SGHDN and FVKESK. CDR3 sequence (DNA): TGTGCCAGCAGCCAAGACCCAGGGAGCCGGGAGCTGTTTTTT. Its translation: CASSQDPGSRELFF.

This clonotype appeared once. Just one base apart from a much larger clone, this may be a read error. V usage is TRBV6-4 and J usage is TRBJ2-1, with 10 bases matching TRBD2. Germline V gives CDR1 MRHNA, CDR2 SNTAGT. The CDR3 runs 14 residues. V was clipped by 3 bases and J by 10 bases; unmatched bases: 6. The CDR3 spells CASSESGRVNEQFF. The CDR3 bases are TGTGCCAGCAGTGAAAGCGGGAGGGTAAACGAGCAGTTCTTC.

This chain joins TRBV29-1 and TRBJ2-2, with D maybe TRBD1 (6 bases). V lost 3 bases and J lost 4, with 12 bases in between. The V gene's germline CDR1 is SQVTM and CDR2 ANQGSEA. This CDR3 is 14 amino acids long. The CDR3 sequence: CSVDWGLGTGELFF. The CDR3 DNA reads TGCAGCGTTGATTGGGGGCTGGGCACCGGGGAGCTGTTTTTT.

The rearrangement uses TRBV6-2 or TRBV6-3 and TRBJ2-1, with D perhaps matching TRBD2 (5 bases). The CDR3 length is 16 residues. Germline lookup yields CDR1 MNHEY and CDR2 SVGEGT. The ends were cut back, 3 bases at V and 2 bases at J, with 14 bases in the middle. Here the CDR3 reads CASSYNRGPTYNEQFF. In DNA form, the CDR3 reads TGTGCCAGCAGTTATAATCGCGGGCCTACCTACAATGAGCAGTTCTTC.

This clonotype appeared once. The chain recombines TRBV7-2 with TRBJ2-7, with 7 bases matching TRBD2. V was clipped by 3 bases and J by 2 bases; unmatched bases: 10. Germline V gives CDR1 SGHTA, CDR2 FQGNSA. This CDR3 contains 16 residues. The CDR3, as DNA: TGTGCCAGCAGCTTGGTCCTGGGGGGGTGGACCTACGAGCAGTACGTC. This gives the protein CASSLVLGGWTYEQYV.

On this clonotype itself: With a much larger clone just one base away, this may be a read error. The chain links TRBV12-3 or TRBV12-4 to TRBJ1-1; D unresolved. This CDR3 is 13 amino acids long. CDR3 sequence reads: CASSFRWSTEVFF. CDR3 DNA sequence: TGTGCCAGCAGTTTCCGGTGGAGCACTGAAGTTTTCTTT.

CDR3 DNA: TGTGCCAGCAGCAGACTTACTAGCGGGACAGGGAACACTGAAGCTTTCTTT. This encodes CASSRLTSGTGNTEAFF. The chain has TRBV7-2 and TRBJ1-1, with TRBD1 identical over 8 bases. CDR3 length: 17 residues. Germline assignment: CDR1 SGHTA and CDR2 FQGNSA. V trimming: 5 bases; J trimming: 1 base; junction bases outside the gene matches: 12.

The chain is built from TRBV24-1 and TRBJ2-1; the match to TRBD2 covers 7 bases. There are 16 residues in the CDR3. CDR1 is KGHDR and CDR2 is SFDVKD in the germline V gene. V lost 5 bases, J lost 2 bases, and 8 bases stayed unmatched. CDR3 bases: TGTGCCACCAGTGGAGACCGGGACTACGCCTACAATGAGCAGTTCTTC. Protein: CATSGDRDYAYNEQFF.

The chain employs TRBV9 and TRBJ1-1; maybe TRBD1 (6 bases). Trimming removed 0 bases from V and 1 base from J, with 10 bases in between. This CDR3 is built from 15 residues. Per germline, CDR1 SGDLS and CDR2 YYNGEE. CDR3 sequence reads: CASSVVAQGNTEAFF. The CDR3 DNA is TGTGCCAGCAGCGTAGTGGCACAGGGGAACACTGAAGCTTTCTTT.

The sample holds many counts of this clonotype. The chain joins TRBV7-6 to TRBJ1-4, with 7 bases identical to TRBD1. Germline trimming cut 6 bases from V and 5 bases from J; bases unmatched to any gene: 6. The CDR3 length is 14 residues. Germline V gene sequence: CDR1 SGHVS, CDR2 FNYEAQ. CDR3 coding DNA: TGTGCCAGCAGTACAGGGGCGGAAAATGAAAAACTGTTTTTT. This translates into CASSTGAENEKLFF.

The sample holds a few counts of this clonotype. V is TRBV2 and J is TRBJ2-1, with D hard to call. The CDR3 runs 15 residues. The V and J ends lost 5 bases and 0 bases respectively, with 11 bases between them. The germline CDR1 and CDR2 sequences are SNHLY and FYNNEI. The CDR3: CASSLAASSYNEQFF. CDR3 DNA sequence: TGTGCCAGCAGTTTGGCGGCTAGCTCCTACAATGAGCAGTTCTTC. The full variable domain, with the rest looked up from reference TRBV2 and TRBJ2-1, is EPEVTQTPSHQVTQMGQEVILRCVPISNHLYFYWYRQILGQKVEFLVSFYNNEISEKSEIFDDQFSVERPDGSNFTLKIRSTKLEDSAMYFCASSLAASSYNEQFFGPGTRLTVL.

The table lists this clonotype with a few counts. V is TRBV27 and J is TRBJ2-7; tentatively, D is TRBD2 (7 bases). Trimming removed 5 bases from V and 0 bases from J, with 14 bases in between. Looked up from germline, CDR1 is MNHEY and CDR2 is SMNVEV (reference sequence). This CDR3 has 15 residues. The CDR3 protein is CASSPGGGFSYEQYF. In DNA, the CDR3 is TGTGCCAGCAGTCCAGGCGGGGGCTTCTCCTACGAGCAGTACTTC.

CDR3 residues: CASNQRLTPRGNEQFF. The DNA of the CDR3 is TGTGCCAGCAACCAGAGACTGACCCCTCGCGGCAATGAGCAGTTCTTC. The genes are TRBV5-6 and TRBJ2-1; D not certain. Germline V gene sequence: CDR1 SGHDT, CDR2 YYEEEE. Between the trimmed V and J ends, which lost 6 bases and 6 bases, there was a span of 22 bases. The CDR3 is 16 amino acids.